This T cell receptor (beta chain) was documented in a study of early T cells in non-severe SARS-CoV-2 infection. Overall study context: Sequencing used unsorted whole-blood bulk RNA, so chains lack pairing. Findings and limits, study-wide: VDJdb matches were skewed toward anti-spike CD8 T cell responses.

Note on this clonotype: The antigen is unknown.

With 5 bases removed from V and 0 bases from J, the gap between germline ends came to 14 bases. The CDR3 has 16 amino acids. In germline, CDR1 is SEHNR, CDR2 FQNEAQ (reference sequence). Individual cDNA molecules were tagged with unique molecular identifiers. Using its own MiXCR run on the 5' RACE reads, TCRdb lists one record per CDR3 protein. The repertoire holds about 44,000 distinct CDR3 sequences, with more than 10% as singletons. This receptor was identified in an adult who was a healthcare worker with PCR-confirmed SARS-CoV-2 infection or an uninfected control (not recorded which). Sequencing was carried out using whole blood. The rearrangement uses TRBV7-9 and TRBJ2-1; D is possibly TRBD2 (5 bases). CDR3 sequence reads: CASSILRGASYNEQFF. The CDR3, as DNA: TGTGCCAGCAGCATCCTACGGGGAGCCTCCTACAATGAGCAGTTCTTC. The full variable domain, with the rest looked up from reference TRBV7-9 and TRBJ2-1, is DTGVSQNPRHKITKRGQNVTFRCDPISEHNRLYWYRQTLGQGPEFLTYFQNEAQLEKSRLLSDRFSAERPKGSFSTLEIQRTEQGDSAMYLCASSILRGASYNEQFFGPGTRLTVL.